Below, 14 T cell receptor beta chains from the same sample are listed, as sequenced in a study of blood T cell repertoires in COVID-19. Sequencing used immunoSEQ multiplex PCR; TCRdb keeps in-frame clones, though not all of them. The table records a few hundred thousand clones, over 75% of them present only once. Sequenced input: peripheral blood. These receptors came from a woman between 65 and 79 years old with COVID-19, enrolled during active disease.

This clone was found once. The rearrangement joins TRBV15 to TRBJ1-5, with D possibly TRBD1 on 5 matching bases. The ends were cut back, 5 bases at V and 6 bases at J, with 8 bases in the middle. This CDR3 spans 12 amino acids. The V gene's germline CDR1 is LNHNV and CDR2 YYDKDF (reference sequence). CDR3 in amino acids: CATSGASQPQHF. CDR3 nucleotides: TGTGCCACCAGCGGGGCGAGTCAGCCCCAGCATTTT.

The chain combines TRBV6-5 with TRBJ1-1; D may be TRBD1 (5 bases). Between the trimmed V and J ends, which lost 5 bases and 4 bases, there was a span of 11 bases. Germline lookup yields CDR1 MNHEY and CDR2 SVGAGI. There are 13 residues in the CDR3. CDR3 nucleotide sequence: TGTGCCAGCAGTCCCCCGGGGGGCACTGAAGCTTTCTTT. Protein product: CASSPPGGTEAFF.

In this sample, this clone turned up once. V gene TRBV2 combines with J gene TRBJ2-1; D possibly corresponds to TRBD2 (6 bases). The CDR3 length is 12 residues. V was cut by 8 bases and J by 8 bases, with 13 bases left in between. Per the germline V gene, CDR1 is SNHLY and CDR2 is FYNNEI. The CDR3 here is CASRLESYEQFF. The CDR3 DNA sequence: TGTGCCAGCCGACTAGAGAGCTATGAGCAGTTCTTC.

The V gene is TRBV3-1 (or the pseudogene TRBV3-2), the J gene TRBJ2-7; D not certain. CDR1 is LGHDT and CDR2 is YNNKEL in the germline V gene (reference sequence). This CDR3 is 12 amino acids long. V lost 2 bases and J lost 2, with 4 bases in between. The CDR3 reads CASSQFTYEQYF. CDR3 in DNA: TGTGCCAGCAGCCAATTTACCTACGAGCAGTACTTC.

The chain combines TRBV30 with TRBJ2-1; 7 bases line up with TRBD1. The V gene's germline CDR1 is GTSNPN and CDR2 SVGIG (reference sequence). Losses at the gene ends were 2 bases for V and 4 bases for J; bases not matched to a gene: 8. CDR3 length equals 15 residues. The CDR3 DNA is TGTGCCTGGAGTCCGCCGGGACAGCCATACAATGAGCAGTTCTTC. Encoded protein: CAWSPPGQPYNEQFF.

The CDR3 nucleotides read TGTGCCAGCAGTTCCCGCCTGCGGGGGGTGTTTTTT. Protein product: CASSSRLRGVFF. This rearrangement joins TRBV12-3 or TRBV12-4 to TRBJ2-2, with TRBD2 matching 8 bases. The length of the CDR3 is 12 residues. The V gene end was trimmed by 4 bases and the J gene end by 15 bases; junction bases not matched to a gene: 7.

V usage is TRBV15 and J usage is TRBJ1-5; D call uncertain. Germline V gene sequence: CDR1 LNHNV, CDR2 YYDKDF (reference sequence). This CDR3 comprises 15 residues. Trimming removed 8 bases at V and 4 bases at J, with 18 bases between. CDR3 sequence (DNA): TGTGCCACCGTGAAGGATGAGGGATTGAATCAGCCCCAGCATTTT. Encoded protein: CATVKDEGLNQPQHF.

The chain joins TRBV4-3 to TRBJ1-2; 9 bases align to TRBD1. There are 15 residues in the CDR3. Germline CDR1 is LGHNA and CDR2 is YSLEER. After removal of 3 bases from V and 3 bases from J, the junction contained 5 bases not matched to a gene. CDR3 in amino acids: CASSHEGQGHYGYTF. The CDR3 bases are TGCGCCAGCAGCCACGAGGGACAGGGCCACTATGGCTACACCTTC.

This clone has just one count. This chain uses TRBV6-5 with TRBJ1-1, with D perhaps matching TRBD1 (5 bases). The CDR3 length is 11 residues. V shed 2 bases and J shed 11 bases, with 9 bases lying between them. Germline V gene sequence: CDR1 MNHEY, CDR2 SVGAGI. As DNA, the CDR3 is TGTGCCAGCAGTTACGCAGGGAAGGCTTTCTTT. This encodes CASSYAGKAFF.

This chain joins TRBV11-2 and TRBJ2-3; D possibly corresponds to TRBD2 (6 bases). Germline-derived CDR1 and CDR2 are SGHAT and FQNNGV. The V gene lost 1 base and the J gene lost 1 base, with 12 bases spanning the gap. The CDR3 runs to 16 residues. DNA for the CDR3: TGTGCCAGCAGCTTAGCAAGGAGGGGTGGCACAGATACGCAGTATTTT. It is translated as CASSLARRGGTDTQYF.

The genes are TRBV7-9 and TRBJ1-1, with a possible D match to TRBD1 (6 bases). The germline CDR1 and CDR2 sequences are SEHNR and FQNEAQ (reference sequence). V lost 5 bases, J lost 3 bases, and 13 bases lay in between. The CDR3 contains 14 residues. The CDR3 reads CASSARQADTEAFF. The CDR3 DNA follows: TGTGCCAGCAGCGCTCGACAGGCCGACACTGAAGCTTTCTTT. Full variable domain (rest looked up from reference TRBV7-9 and TRBJ1-1): DTGVSQNPRHKITKRGQNVTFRCDPISEHNRLYWYRQTLGQGPEFLTYFQNEAQLEKSRLLSDRFSAERPKGSFSTLEIQRTEQGDSAMYLCASSARQADTEAFFGQGTRLTVV.

The chain combines TRBV7-3 with TRBJ1-3; unclear D gene. CDR1 and CDR2 (germline): SGHTA, FQGTGA. Trimming cost V 2 bases and J 4 bases, with 21 bases left between them. This CDR3 spans 18 amino acids. The CDR3 sequence: CASSLLPPRDKIGNTIYF. CDR3 DNA sequence: TGTGCCAGCAGCTTACTTCCCCCCCGAGACAAGATCGGAAACACCATATATTTT.

The chain recombines TRBV6-5 with TRBJ1-2; D may be TRBD1 (6 bases). Trimming took 6 bases from V and 3 from J, leaving 11 bases between them. The CDR3 has 13 residues. Germline CDR1 reads MNHEY; CDR2 reads SVGAGI. The CDR3 coding sequence is TGTGCCAGCAGAGACACAGGGTACTATGGCTACACCTTC. It encodes CASRDTGYYGYTF.

The CDR3 reads CASSSNDRAYEQYF. The CDR3 DNA reads TGTGCCAGCTCATCAAACGACAGGGCCTACGAGCAGTACTTC. The chain recombines TRBV18 with TRBJ2-7, with 7 positions matching TRBD1. After removal of 5 bases from V and 2 bases from J, the junction contained 6 bases not matched to a gene. The CDR3 runs 14 residues. Germline CDR1 and CDR2: KGHSH and LQKENI.